What follows are 16 T cell receptor beta chains derived from one specimen sequenced in a study of T cells after yellow fever vaccination (dated by TCRdb to the late 2010s). The library was built by means of 5' RACE. TCRdb shows the sequencer as Illumina NovaSeq 6000. TCRdb redid the processing of the public reads, applying fastp at Q25 and MiXCR, and retained in-frame beta chains. Rows matching on CDR3 protein sequence are summarized as one entry with the most common DNA and genes. The sample has 250,000 to 300,000 distinct CDR3 sequences on record, 5.2% of them singletons. The top ten hold roughly 3.4% of the sample. In light of the paper, this sample's treatment or condition label describes: live attenuated yellow fever vaccine strain. The sequenced sample was CD4+ T cells sorted from PBMCs, obtained on the day of the yellow fever booster vaccination. The receptor set was obtained from a man younger than 35 who received the YFV17D yellow fever vaccine.

A single count supports this clonotype. The rearrangement joins TRBV2 to TRBJ2-7; 10 nucleotides match TRBD2. From germline, CDR1 is SNHLY and CDR2 FYNNEI. This CDR3 contains 14 residues. V lost 6 bases to trimming and J lost 3 bases; unmatched junction nucleotides: 5. In DNA form, the CDR3 reads TGTGCCAGCAGGGCTTCTAGCGGGGGCTACGAGCAGTACTTC. This sequence encodes CASRASSGGYEQYF.

This clonotype appeared a few times. The chain uses TRBV29-1 and TRBJ1-1; TRBD1 is a possible D gene (6 bases). Trimming pared 7 bases from V and 2 bases from J, leaving 17 bases between. Germline CDR1 and CDR2: SQVTM and ANQGSEA. The CDR3 covers 14 residues. CDR3 DNA: TGCAGCGGGCGGGGGGGCACAGTAAACACTGAAGCTTTCTTT. Translation: CSGRGGTVNTEAFF.

This clonotype was counted at least ten times. The rearrangement links TRBV20-1 to TRBJ1-1, with D possibly matching TRBD1 (5 bases). Germline assignment: CDR1 DFQATT and CDR2 SNEGSKA (reference sequence). This CDR3 has 14 residues. V lost 0 bases and J lost 2, with 10 bases in between. The CDR3 loop reads CSAREARVNTEAFF. For the CDR3, the DNA is TGCAGTGCTAGAGAGGCCAGGGTAAACACTGAAGCTTTCTTT.

The rearrangement joins TRBV10-3 to TRBJ2-7; the D is unclear. This CDR3 has 12 amino acids. Germline CDR1 is ENHRY and CDR2 is SYGVKD. V lost 6 bases and J lost 0, with 6 bases in between. The CDR3 is CAISQNSYEQYV. CDR3 DNA sequence: TGTGCCATCAGCCAGAACTCCTACGAGCAGTACGTC.

The CDR3 nucleotides are TGCGCCAGCAGCAGCTTAAGAATCGGGCAGACTTCAGCTTTCTTT. Translating gives CASSSLRIGQTSAFF. The genes are TRBV5-1 and TRBJ1-1; D not resolved. The V and J ends lost 4 bases and 10 bases respectively, with 23 bases between them. Germline V gives CDR1 SGHRS, CDR2 YFSETQ. This CDR3 is built from 15 residues.

The rearrangement uses TRBV12-3 or TRBV12-4 and TRBJ2-5; D may correspond to TRBD1 or TRBD2 (6 bases each). V shed 4 bases and J shed 0 bases, with 18 bases lying between them. The CDR3 spans 17 residues. The chain's CDR3 is CASSSPGQGTYQETQYF. CDR3 in DNA: TGTGCCAGCAGTTCCCCGGGGCAGGGGACTTACCAAGAGACCCAGTACTTC.

J is TRBJ2-1 and V is TRBV3-1, with TRBD2 matching over 8 bases. Trimming removed 6 bases from V and 5 bases from J; junction bases left unmatched: 6. The CDR3 spans 14 residues. Germline V gives CDR1 LGHDT, CDR2 YNNKEL (reference sequence). In DNA form, the CDR3 reads TGTGCCAGCAGTAGGGCGGGGGGTCACAATGAGCAGTTCTTC. This gives the protein CASSRAGGHNEQFF.

This clonotype was counted a few times. The chain employs TRBV20-1 and TRBJ1-5; D ambiguous. This CDR3 comprises 13 residues. V was trimmed by 1 base and J by 7 bases, leaving 11 bases between them. Germline loops: CDR1 DFQATT, CDR2 SNEGSKA (reference sequence). CDR3 residues: CSARVGLGQPQHF. CDR3 sequence (DNA): TGCAGTGCTAGAGTCGGGTTAGGGCAGCCCCAGCATTTT.

This clonotype has at least ten counts. The rearrangement uses TRBV9 and TRBJ1-2; 7 bases align to TRBD1. Germline V CDR1 and CDR2: SGDLS, YYNGEE. The junction had 10 bases not matched to a gene; V was cut back by 0 bases and J by 8 bases. The CDR3 contains 15 residues. CDR3 loop: CASSVEGGGIVGYTF. The CDR3 DNA sequence: TGTGCCAGCAGCGTAGAAGGAGGGGGCATCGTCGGCTACACCTTC.

In its sample, this clonotype was seen a few times. The rearrangement links TRBV5-5 to TRBJ2-5; D possibly matches TRBD1 or TRBD2 (7 bases each). The ends were cut back, 4 bases at V and 7 bases at J, with 20 bases in the middle. This CDR3 spans 15 amino acids. CDR1 is SGHKS and CDR2 is YYEKEE in the germline V gene (reference sequence). The CDR3 DNA follows: TGTGCCAGCAGCGGGGGGAGGGGGCTCGGCGGGACCCAGTACTTC. Its translation: CASSGGRGLGGTQYF.

This clonotype has only a few counts. The genes are TRBV6-5 and TRBJ2-3; 8 bases are a match to TRBD1. The J segment lost 5 bases and the V segment lost 5 bases, leaving 6 bases of the junction unmatched. Germline lookup yields CDR1 MNHEY and CDR2 SVGAGI. This CDR3 contains 14 residues. As DNA, the CDR3 is TGTGCCAGCAGTCAGGGGGCTCGTGTAGATACGCAGTATTTT. This translates into CASSQGARVDTQYF.

The rearrangement joins TRBV6-5 to TRBJ1-5; TRBD1 is a possible D gene (6 bases). CDR3 length: 15 residues. V lost 6 bases and J 0 bases, leaving 12 bases between the germline ends. Germline V lookup: CDR1 MNHEY, CDR2 SVGAGI. The CDR3 region has the DNA TGTGCCAGCAGAAGACAGGCCAATAGCAATCAGCCCCAGCATTTT. Protein sequence: CASRRQANSNQPQHF.

The chain recombines TRBV6-5 with TRBJ1-1, with a possible D match to TRBD1 (6 bases). In germline, CDR1 is MNHEY, CDR2 SVGAGI. The CDR3 spans 16 residues. Trimming cost V 2 bases and J 4 bases, with 17 bases left between them. CDR3 sequence reads: CASSYRGGPVRTEAFF. CDR3 DNA: TGTGCCAGCAGTTACCGTGGGGGGCCGGTGCGCACTGAAGCTTTCTTT.

This clonotype has at least ten counts. This sequence joins TRBV18 and TRBJ2-2; D unclear. CDR3 length equals 13 residues. CDR1 KGHSH and CDR2 LQKENI come from the germline V gene. The ends were cut back, 3 bases at V and 2 bases at J, with 4 bases in the middle. In DNA, the CDR3 is TGTGCCAGCTCACCTGACAACACCGGGGAGCTGTTTTTT. This translates into CASSPDNTGELFF.

This clonotype was seen at least ten times. This chain links TRBV7-8 with TRBJ2-2; TRBD1 might be the D (6 bases). The germline CDR1 and CDR2 sequences are SGHVS and FQNEAQ. CDR3 length: 14 residues. Trimming pared 4 bases from V and 6 bases from J, leaving 12 bases between. In nucleotides, the CDR3 is TGTGCCAGCAGCTCCTGGGACATTCCCGGGGAGCTGTTTTTT. Amino acid sequence: CASSSWDIPGELFF.

The rearrangement uses TRBV10-3 and TRBJ2-3; D is unclear. Germline V CDR1 and CDR2: ENHRY, SYGVKD. This CDR3 comprises 13 residues. Trimming took off 2 bases at V and 1 base at J, with 4 bases between the two ends. In DNA, the CDR3 is TGTGCCATCAGTGAGGGCGGCACAGATACGCAGTATTTT. Amino acid sequence: CAISEGGTDTQYF.